Here is one T cell receptor beta chain with its context. The antigen remains unidentified. CDR1 and CDR2 (germline): MNHEY, SVGAGI. This CDR3 contains 13 residues. Trimming removed 1 base from V and 8 bases from J, with 11 bases in between. This record belongs to a study of T cells in tuberculosis. Study-wide findings and caveats: Using the GMM-specific repertoire gave about 84% accuracy versus 60% to 70% with motifs. GMM-specific TCRs were nearer to active tuberculosis alpha repertoires, suggesting expansion.

TCRdb's copy holds only in-frame clones and misses some; the assay was immunoSEQ multiplex PCR. The sample yields over 30,000 clones, around 97% seen once. The specimen was PBMCs. This sequence originates from a donor between 10 and 35 years old with latent tuberculosis or without tuberculosis infection. The chain couples TRBV6-5 to TRBJ1-2, with D hard to call. The CDR3 DNA reads as TGTGCCAGCAGTTACTTGAACAAGGAGGGCTACACCTTC. Translated, it gives CASSYLNKEGYTF.